This TCR beta chain emerged from a study of cytomegalovirus exposure and HLA in healthy donors. Trimming pared 5 bases from V and 9 bases from J, leaving 13 bases between. The CDR3 contains 13 residues. Germline assignment: CDR1 SGHTA and CDR2 FQGNSA. The primer mix had 60 Vbeta and 13 Jbeta primers. The assay was immunoSEQ multiplex PCR, and TCRdb's table has in-frame clones only and misses some. The sample holds 180,000 or so clones, around four fifths seen once. Input material: PBMCs. The rearrangement uses TRBV7-2 and TRBJ2-2; maybe TRBD2 (5 bases). The receptor was derived from a man between 18 and 29 years old in good health and CMV-seronegative. The CDR3 nucleotides read TGTGCCAGCAGCCCAGCGAGGGTCCGGGAGCTGTTTTTT. Translated, it gives CASSPARVRELFF.